Below, 32 T cell receptor beta chains from the same sample are listed, as sequenced in a study of radiation and T cells in renal cell carcinoma. Stated time point: blood 2 weeks post-SBRT. Sample treatment: 15 Gy SBRT to primary tumor, nephrectomy 4 weeks later. Assay: immunoSEQ multiplex PCR; the TCRdb copy retains only in-frame clones and omits some. The table lists roughly 140,000 clones, 87% of them singletons. This specimen consisted of blood, obtained from a patient whose treatment included radiotherapy and nephrectomy. Receptors originate from a woman aged 45-59 years with renal cell carcinoma.

This clone has just one count. V usage is TRBV5-1 and J usage is TRBJ2-6; D remains ambiguous. Germline V gene lookup returns CDR1 SGHRS and CDR2 YFSETQ. This CDR3 is 16 amino acids long. V lost 2 bases, J lost 1 base, and 10 bases lay in between. CDR3 protein: CASSFTRLSGANVLTF. The CDR3 nucleotides are TGCGCCAGCAGCTTCACCAGGTTGTCTGGGGCCAACGTCCTGACTTTC. The variable domain in full, with the rest retrieved from reference TRBV5-1 and TRBJ2-6, is KAGVTQTPRYLIKTRGQQVTLSCSPISGHRSVSWYQQTPGQGLQFLFEYFSETQRNKGNFPGRFSGRQFSNSRSEMNVSTLELGDSALYLCASSFTRLSGANVLTFGAGSRLTVL.

This clone was detected only once. The chain recombines TRBV6-1 with TRBJ1-1; the D gene is possibly TRBD1 (5 bases). Germline CDR1 MNHNS, CDR2 SASEGT. The CDR3 contains 12 residues. V was pared by 8 bases and J by 5 bases, with 12 bases between. The DNA of the CDR3 is TGTGCCAGCGTGTTGCGGGGGACTGAAGCTTTCTTT. It specifies CASVLRGTEAFF.

This clone has just one count. The chain is built from TRBV25-1 and TRBJ2-2; the match to TRBD1 covers 9 bases. After removal of 7 bases from V and 4 bases from J, the junction contained 4 bases not matched to a gene. This CDR3 region has 14 residues. CDR1 and CDR2 (germline): MGHDK, SYGVNS. The CDR3 loop is CASNRGPGTGELFF. The CDR3, as DNA: TGTGCCAGCAACAGGGGGCCGGGCACCGGGGAGCTGTTTTTT.

The rearrangement joins TRBV6-1 to TRBJ2-5; no definite D call. V was pared by 5 bases and J by 1 base, with 5 bases between. The CDR3 sequence is 12 residues long. Germline assignment: CDR1 MNHNS and CDR2 SASEGT. In DNA form, the CDR3 reads TGTGCCAGCAGTTTAATCCAAGAGACCCAGTACTTC. This gives the protein CASSLIQETQYF.

This sequence joins TRBV7-9 and TRBJ2-3; TRBD2 is a possible D gene (6 bases). The CDR3 totals 15 residues. V was trimmed by 1 base and J by 5 bases, leaving 13 bases between them. Germline lookup yields CDR1 SEHNR and CDR2 FQNEAQ (reference sequence). In nucleotides, the CDR3 is TGTGCCAGCAGCTTAGGAGGGGTTAGCGGAGATACGCAGTATTTT. Residues: CASSLGGVSGDTQYF.

The gene calls are TRBV5-6 and TRBJ2-5; D not certain. The V gene's germline CDR1 is SGHDT and CDR2 YYEEEE. V was trimmed by 0 bases and J by 0 bases, leaving 6 bases between them. This CDR3 is 14 amino acids long. The CDR3 loop is CASSLASDQETQYF. CDR3 DNA: TGTGCCAGCAGCTTGGCCTCGGACCAAGAGACCCAGTACTTC.

As DNA, the CDR3 is TGTGCCAGCTCCCGAGAAGTGGACTCCTACGAGCAGTACTTC. Translated: CASSREVDSYEQYF. The genes are TRBV2 and TRBJ2-7, with unresolved D. The CDR3 is made up of 14 amino acids. Germline CDR1 and CDR2: SNHLY and FYNNEI. V was shortened by 8 bases and J by 0 bases, with 14 bases between the two germline ends.

This clone appeared once. Other DNA sequences within the sample encode an identical CDR3. This chain links TRBV5-1 with TRBJ2-7, with D tentatively TRBD1 (5 bases). V was clipped by 2 bases and J by 0 bases, with 9 bases between them. The germline V gene has CDR1 SGHRS and CDR2 YFSETQ. The CDR3 totals 14 residues. The CDR3, as DNA: TGCGCCAGCAGCTTAACAGGCCCCTCCTACGAGCAGTACTTC. Protein product: CASSLTGPSYEQYF.

The J gene is TRBJ1-2, the V gene TRBV21-1; the table names TRBD1, a call not compared with the DNA. TRBV21-1 is marked as a pseudogene. CDR3 length equals 17 residues. The CDR3 DNA is TGTGCCAGCAGCCCACACCCGGGCAGGGGGCCTAACTATGGCTACACCTTC. It is translated as CASSPHPGRGPNYGYTF.

This clone was seen once. The chain combines TRBV7-2 with TRBJ2-7; no clear D. Germline loops: CDR1 SGHTA, CDR2 FQGNSA. The V end was cut by 6 bases, the J end by 4 bases, with 13 bases between. CDR3 size: 13 residues. The CDR3 nucleotides read TGTGCCAGCAGGCAGAGTGCGCGGTACGAGCAGTACTTC. This gives the protein CASRQSARYEQYF.

The chain uses TRBV6-5 and TRBJ2-2; D gene unclear. The germline gives CDR1 MNHEY, CDR2 SVGAGI. Between the trimmed V and J ends, which lost 4 bases and 0 bases, there was a span of 3 bases. The length of the CDR3 is 13 residues. The CDR3: CASSSTNTGELFF. CDR3 nucleotides: TGTGCCAGCAGTTCGACGAACACCGGGGAGCTGTTTTTT.

The V call is TRBV7-6, the J call TRBJ2-5; D gene unclear. The CDR3 length is 13 residues. In germline, CDR1 is SGHVS, CDR2 FNYEAQ. V lost 4 bases to trimming and J lost 4 bases, with 10 bases between them. The CDR3 is CASSSTRGETQYF. In nucleotides, the CDR3 is TGTGCCAGCAGCTCTACGCGAGGAGAGACCCAGTACTTC.

The table lists this clone with a count of one. This chain uses TRBV5-4 with TRBJ1-2; 7 nucleotides line up with TRBD1. Germline lookup yields CDR1 SGHNT and CDR2 YYREEE (reference sequence). The CDR3 spans 15 residues. Losses at the gene ends were 3 bases for V and 8 bases for J; bases not matched to a gene: 13. CDR3 in amino acids: CASSSKTGQMDGYTF. Here the CDR3 DNA reads TGTGCCAGCAGCTCTAAGACAGGGCAGATGGACGGCTACACCTTC.

The chain couples TRBV30 to TRBJ1-5; possibly TRBD1 for D (5 bases). Germline CDR1 reads GTSNPN; CDR2 reads SVGIG (reference sequence). This CDR3 contains 15 residues. The V gene lost 2 bases and the J gene lost 11 bases, with 22 bases spanning the gap. Here the CDR3 DNA reads TGTGCCTGGAGTTTAGGGACTTCTTTATACTCATCCCAGCATTTT. This encodes CAWSLGTSLYSSQHF.

The chain has TRBV7-9 and TRBJ1-2, with 7 bases lining up with TRBD1. V trimming: 7 bases; J trimming: 5 bases; junction bases outside the gene matches: 7. The CDR3 loop spans 13 amino acids. Germline values: CDR1 SEHNR, CDR2 FQNEAQ (reference sequence). CDR3 sequence: CASMLAGGYGYTF. Here the CDR3 DNA reads TGTGCCAGCATGTTGGCAGGGGGGTATGGCTACACCTTC.

The rearrangement joins TRBV7-3 to TRBJ2-7, with D possibly TRBD2 on 7 matching bases. The CDR3 spans 15 residues. CDR1 is SGHTA, CDR2 FQGTGA, per germline. V lost 4 bases to trimming and J lost 4 bases, with 17 bases between them. CDR3 nucleotides: TGTGCCAGCAGCTCTGGGGCGGGGGCGCAGTACGAGCAGTACTTC. This gives the protein CASSSGAGAQYEQYF.

This chain connects TRBV9 to TRBJ2-3; D possibly corresponds to TRBD2 (6 bases). The CDR3 totals 15 residues. With 4 bases removed from V and 6 bases from J, the gap between germline ends came to 18 bases. Germline lookup yields CDR1 SGDLS and CDR2 YYNGEE. CDR3 in DNA: TGTGCCAGCAGCTGGAGTAGGACACGGGGGGATACGCAGTATTTT. Its translation is CASSWSRTRGDTQYF.

The J gene is TRBJ1-2, the V gene TRBV6-6; weak D call: TRBD1 (5 bases). V lost 6 bases and J lost 7, with 12 bases in between. Germline CDR1 MNHNY, CDR2 SVGAGI (reference sequence). This CDR3 comprises 12 residues. This chain's CDR3 is CASSPRRGGYTF. DNA of the CDR3: TGTGCCAGCAGCCCCCGAAGGGGTGGCTACACCTTC.

V and J are TRBV19 and TRBJ2-5; D remains unclear. The CDR3 spans 13 residues. V was pared by 7 bases and J by 1 base, with 10 bases between. Germline values: CDR1 LNHDA, CDR2 SQIVND (reference sequence). The CDR3 region is CASNQDSQETQYF. The CDR3, as DNA: TGTGCCAGTAACCAGGATAGCCAAGAGACCCAGTACTTC. The whole variable domain, filled in from reference TRBV19 and TRBJ2-5, reads DGGITQSPKYLFRKEGQNVTLSCEQNLNHDAMYWYRQDPGQGLRLIYYSQIVNDFQKGDIAEGYSVSREKKESFPLTVTSAQKNPTAFYLCASNQDSQETQYFGPGTRLLVL.

The chain links TRBV5-1 to TRBJ1-3; TRBD1 matches at 9 bases. The CDR3 totals 14 residues. Trimming at V came to 4 bases and at J to 8 bases, leaving 7 bases not matched to a gene. The germline V gene has CDR1 SGHRS and CDR2 YFSETQ. The CDR3 region is CASSTGQGTDTIYF. CDR3 coding DNA: TGCGCCAGCAGCACAGGACAGGGGACGGACACCATATATTTT.

In DNA, the CDR3 is TGTGCCAGCAGCCTGTCGGGGGGCGCGTATGGCTACACCTTC. It yields the protein CASSLSGGAYGYTF. This chain joins TRBV6-6 and TRBJ1-2; maybe TRBD1 (6 bases). The CDR3 runs 14 residues. With 6 bases removed from V and 5 bases from J, the gap between germline ends came to 16 bases. CDR1 is MNHNY, CDR2 SVGAGI, per germline (reference sequence).

This rearrangement joins TRBV10-3 to TRBJ1-1; D is ambiguous. Trimming removed 6 bases from V and 5 bases from J, with 13 bases in between. The germline CDR1 and CDR2 sequences are ENHRY and SYGVKD. This CDR3 spans 13 amino acids. The CDR3: CAIRPGGETEAFF. The DNA for the CDR3 is TGTGCCATCAGACCGGGTGGGGAGACTGAAGCTTTCTTT.

V is TRBV7-2 and J is TRBJ1-3; D gene uncertain. V lost 6 bases and J 10 bases, leaving 10 bases between the germline ends. This CDR3 spans 11 amino acids. The germline V gene encodes CDR1 SGHTA and CDR2 FQGNSA. The CDR3 is CASSGGRTIYF. The CDR3 coding sequence is TGTGCCAGCAGTGGCGGTCGGACCATATATTTT.

In its sample, this clone was seen a few times. The chain is built from TRBV5-1 and TRBJ1-1; D is perhaps TRBD1 (5 bases). Germline V gene data show CDR1 as SGHRS and CDR2 as YFSETQ. The CDR3 length is 15 residues. The ends were cut back, 1 base at V and 5 bases at J, with 15 bases in the middle. The CDR3 loop is CASSLSGRVETEAFF. Here the CDR3 DNA reads TGCGCCAGCAGCTTGTCGGGCAGGGTGGAGACTGAAGCTTTCTTT.

The chain uses TRBV6-5 and TRBJ2-1; D unclear. The germline CDR1 and CDR2 sequences are MNHEY and SVGAGI. This CDR3 is built from 11 residues. V lost 5 bases and J 10 bases, leaving 9 bases between the germline ends. CDR3 in DNA: TGTGCCAGCAGTCACGGCGGCGAGCAGTTCTTC. It translates to CASSHGGEQFF.

The rearrangement links TRBV5-1 to TRBJ2-2; 8 bases are a match to TRBD1. The germline CDR1 and CDR2 sequences are SGHRS and YFSETQ. V shed 4 bases, J shed 0 bases, and the junction held 8 bases outside the gene matches. The CDR3 has 17 amino acids. The CDR3 reads CASSPDRARPNTGELFF. The CDR3 nucleotides read TGCGCCAGCAGCCCGGACAGGGCTCGACCGAACACCGGGGAGCTGTTTTTT.

This clone has just a few counts. This rearrangement joins TRBV19 to TRBJ1-6; possibly TRBD1 for D (5 bases). The CDR3 consists of 12 residues. Trimming took off 8 bases at V and 6 bases at J, with 8 bases between the two ends. Germline V gene data show CDR1 as LNHDA and CDR2 as SQIVND (reference sequence). The chain's CDR3 is CASGTLNSPLHF. CDR3 nucleotide sequence: TGTGCCAGTGGGACCCTTAATTCACCCCTCCACTTT. Drawing the rest from reference TRBV19 and TRBJ1-6, the complete variable domain is DGGITQSPKYLFRKEGQNVTLSCEQNLNHDAMYWYRQDPGQGLRLIYYSQIVNDFQKGDIAEGYSVSREKKESFPLTVTSAQKNPTAFYLCASGTLNSPLHFGNGTRLTVT.

The table lists this clone with a count of one. V gene TRBV30 combines with J gene TRBJ1-2; no clear D gene. Germline lookup yields CDR1 GTSNPN and CDR2 SVGIG (reference sequence). This CDR3 contains 13 residues. V lost 3 bases to trimming and J lost 2 bases, with 10 bases between them. CDR3 region: CAWSRQPNYGYTF. CDR3 sequence (DNA): TGTGCCTGGAGCCGACAACCCAACTATGGCTACACCTTC.

This chain uses TRBV7-3 with TRBJ2-1; 8 nucleotides match TRBD1. Germline V lookup: CDR1 SGHTA, CDR2 FQGTGA. The V and J ends lost 4 bases and 3 bases, in that order; junction bases with no gene match: 5. CDR3 size: 15 residues. In DNA form, the CDR3 reads TGTGCCAGCAGCTACAGCGGACAGGGCTACAATGAGCAGTTCTTC. Translating gives CASSYSGQGYNEQFF.

V usage is TRBV29-1 and J usage is TRBJ1-5; no clear D gene. V lost 4 bases and J lost 4, with 8 bases in between. The CDR3 covers 12 residues. Germline CDR1 SQVTM, CDR2 ANQGSEA. CDR3 region: CSVAGINQPQHF. The CDR3 coding sequence is TGCAGCGTTGCCGGGATAAATCAGCCCCAGCATTTT.

There are a few counts of this clone. V usage is TRBV5-8 and J usage is TRBJ1-2; D is unclear. Per germline, CDR1 SGHTS and CDR2 YDEGEE. The V gene lost 3 bases and the J gene lost 5 bases, with 17 bases spanning the gap. This CDR3 is built from 15 residues. The CDR3 bases are TGTGCCAGCAGCTCATTCCGAACGGGGATATATGGCTACACCTTC. This translates into CASSSFRTGIYGYTF. The whole variable domain, remainder taken from reference TRBV5-8 and TRBJ1-2, is EAGVTQSPTHLIKTRGQQATLRCSPISGHTSVYWYQQALGLGLQFLLWYDEGEERNRGNFPPRFSGRQFPNYSSELNVNALELEDSALYLCASSSFRTGIYGYTFGSGTRLTVV.

The chain uses TRBV15 and TRBJ2-1; 10 bases are a match to TRBD2. V was pared by 3 bases and J by 8 bases, with 7 bases of the junction left unmatched. This CDR3 is 15 amino acids long. Germline-derived CDR1 and CDR2 are LNHNV and YYDKDF (reference sequence). This CDR3 is CATSRRSGGADEQFF. In nucleotides, the CDR3 is TGTGCCACCAGCAGGAGGAGCGGGGGGGCAGATGAGCAGTTCTTC.